Here is one TCR beta chain with its context. Clones were sequenced by immunoSEQ multiplex PCR, and TCRdb holds only the in-frame ones, with some missing. This table has some 250,000 clones, approximately 82% appearing once. The data were taken from a study of blood T cell repertoires in COVID-19. In the study overall: The cDNA or gDNA used as material had been derived from T cells, B-cell-depleted T cells, or PBMCs.

CDR3 length: 14 amino acids. Trimming cost V 3 bases and J 4 bases, with 12 bases left between them. CDR1 and CDR2 (germline): SGHRS, YFSETQ. The origin of this receptor is a man in his forties or fifties who had recovered from COVID-19. The chain couples TRBV5-1 to TRBJ2-3; D may be TRBD2 (5 bases). The sample comprised PBMCs or T cells enriched from blood (not recorded which). The DNA of the CDR3 is TGCGCCAGCAGCTCGCCTGAGGGCGCAGATACGCAGTATTTT. Protein: CASSSPEGADTQYF.